This is a list of T cell receptor beta chains from one sample in a study of T cell changes during pregnancy in multiple sclerosis. Generated by immunoSEQ multiplex PCR, the TCRdb table keeps only in-frame clones and is missing some. The sample holds fewer than 140,000 clones; around 90% are singletons and the top ten take around 1.6%. The material was peripheral blood, obtained before pregnancy. These receptors came from a female donor with multiple sclerosis, enrolled in a pregnancy study. Both conserved end residues are part of each CDR3. The D gene is left open where the match is weak. Size values are once, few and many counts, or a class for expanded clones, and some rows have none.

j_gene: TRBJ2-7; d_gene: TRBD1; abundance: once; v_gene: TRBV2; CDR3nt: TGTGCCAGCAGGAGGGGGACAGGGTCGTGGCAGTACTTC; CDR3aa: CASRRGTGSWQYF
j_gene: TRBJ2-1; d_gene: -; abundance: -; v_gene: TRBV30; CDR3nt: TGTGCCTGGATGGTGATGAGGGATGAGCAGTTCTTC; CDR3aa: CAWMVMRDEQFF
j_gene: TRBJ1-2; d_gene: TRBD1; abundance: -; v_gene: TRBV19; CDR3nt: TGTGCCAGTAGTGACGGAACAGGGGGCACCTATGGCTACACCTTC; CDR3aa: CASSDGTGGTYGYTF
j_gene: TRBJ2-4; d_gene: TRBD2; abundance: -; v_gene: TRBV4-2; CDR3nt: TGTGCCAGCAGCCAAGGGGAACTAGCGGGATCAATTCAGTACTTC; CDR3aa: CASSQGELAGSIQYF
j_gene: TRBJ1-1; d_gene: -; abundance: -; v_gene: TRBV28; CDR3nt: TGTGCCAGCAGTTTCCGGAGGGGCCACCCAATGAACACTGAAGCTTTCTTT; CDR3aa: CASSFRRGHPMNTEAFF
j_gene: TRBJ2-7; d_gene: -; abundance: -; v_gene: TRBV14; CDR3nt: TGTGCCAGCAGCCAAGAGTTAGGGGGCGAGCAGTACTTC; CDR3aa: CASSQELGGEQYF
j_gene: TRBJ1-6; d_gene: -; abundance: -; v_gene: TRBV7-9; CDR3nt: TGTGCCAGCAGCTTAGTAGGGGATAATTCACCCCTCCACTTT; CDR3aa: CASSLVGDNSPLHF
j_gene: TRBJ1-2; d_gene: -; abundance: -; v_gene: TRBV18; CDR3nt: TGTGCCAGCTCACCACGGGGGAGGTTCTATGGCTACACCTTC; CDR3aa: CASSPRGRFYGYTF
j_gene: TRBJ1-5; d_gene: -; abundance: -; v_gene: TRBV28; CDR3nt: TGTGCCAGCAGGCACCAGGGGCTGGGCAATCAGCCCCAGCATTTT; CDR3aa: CASRHQGLGNQPQHF
j_gene: TRBJ2-7; d_gene: -; abundance: -; v_gene: TRBV11-2; CDR3nt: TGTGCCAGCAGCTTAGTTATTGGGGCCCTCTACGAGCAGTACTTC; CDR3aa: CASSLVIGALYEQYF
j_gene: TRBJ2-1; d_gene: TRBD1; abundance: -; v_gene: TRBV5-1; CDR3nt: TGCGCCAGCAGCGAGGGACAGAACTCCTACAATGAGCAGTTCTTC; CDR3aa: CASSEGQNSYNEQFF
j_gene: TRBJ2-7; d_gene: TRBD2; abundance: -; v_gene: TRBV5-4; CDR3nt: TGTGCCAGCAGCTTGGTCCGGGGCGGGGGACCCTACGAGCAGTACTTC; CDR3aa: CASSLVRGGGPYEQYF
j_gene: TRBJ1-1; d_gene: -; abundance: -; v_gene: TRBV19; CDR3nt: TGTGCCAGTAGTACCCGGCTACAAGGGGGTACTGAAGCTTTCTTT; CDR3aa: CASSTRLQGGTEAFF
j_gene: TRBJ2-6; d_gene: TRBD2; abundance: -; v_gene: TRBV19; CDR3nt: TGTGCCAGTAGTGTTAGAATAGCGGGCCTTTCCTCTGGGGCCAACGTCCTGACTTTC; CDR3aa: CASSVRIAGLSSGANVLTF
j_gene: TRBJ1-4; d_gene: -; abundance: -; v_gene: TRBV4-3; CDR3nt: TGCGCCAGCAGCCAAGATGGGAGGAAAACTGTTTTT; CDR3aa: CASSQDGRKTVF
j_gene: TRBJ1-3; d_gene: -; abundance: -; v_gene: TRBV5-1; CDR3nt: TGCGCCAGCAGCTTGGAGGCGGTGAACTCTGGAAACACCATATATTTT; CDR3aa: CASSLEAVNSGNTIYF
j_gene: TRBJ2-7; d_gene: TRBD1; abundance: -; v_gene: TRBV5-1; CDR3nt: TGCGCCAGCAGCCAAGGAGGGACAGGGGTGTACGAGCAGTACTTC; CDR3aa: CASSQGGTGVYEQYF
j_gene: TRBJ1-5; d_gene: -; abundance: -; v_gene: TRBV19; CDR3nt: TGTGCCAGTAGAAGTACAGCTTCCAGCAATCAGCCCCAGCATTTT; CDR3aa: CASRSTASSNQPQHF
j_gene: TRBJ1-2; d_gene: -; abundance: -; v_gene: TRBV2; CDR3nt: TGTGCCAGCAGCGGGATGACTAACTATGGCTACACCTTC; CDR3aa: CASSGMTNYGYTF
j_gene: TRBJ2-7; d_gene: -; abundance: -; v_gene: TRBV19; CDR3nt: TGTGCCAGTAGTATAGTCCAGGGAGGATACGAGCAGTACTTC; CDR3aa: CASSIVQGGYEQYF
j_gene: TRBJ2-5; d_gene: -; abundance: -; v_gene: TRBV10-2; CDR3nt: TGCGCCAGCAATCCCCCCGGCCAAGAGACCCAGTACTTC; CDR3aa: CASNPPGQETQYF
j_gene: TRBJ2-7; d_gene: -; abundance: -; v_gene: TRBV28; CDR3nt: TGTGCCAGCAGTTTATACAGGGCATCATACGAGCAGTACTTC; CDR3aa: CASSLYRASYEQYF
j_gene: TRBJ2-3; d_gene: -; abundance: -; v_gene: TRBV11-3; CDR3nt: TGTGCCAGCAGCCCCCGACAGGCCTTCACTAGCACAGATACGCAGTATTTT; CDR3aa: CASSPRQAFTSTDTQYF
j_gene: TRBJ1-3; d_gene: -; abundance: -; v_gene: TRBV27; CDR3nt: TGTGCCAGCAGTCGCGGGGGCCAATCCTCCACGGGAAACACCATATATTTT; CDR3aa: CASSRGGQSSTGNTIYF
j_gene: TRBJ1-3; d_gene: -; abundance: -; v_gene: TRBV30; CDR3nt: TGTGCCTGGAGGACCTCAGGGTCTGGAAACACCATATATTTT; CDR3aa: CAWRTSGSGNTIYF
j_gene: TRBJ1-2; d_gene: -; abundance: -; v_gene: TRBV19; CDR3nt: TGTGCCAGTAGTACCGGGGCAGGGGTCTATGGCTACACCTTC; CDR3aa: CASSTGAGVYGYTF
j_gene: TRBJ1-1; d_gene: TRBD1; abundance: -; v_gene: TRBV7-8; CDR3nt: TGTGCCAGCAGCTTATACGGGACAGGGGGCATCAGCACTGAAGCTTTCTTT; CDR3aa: CASSLYGTGGISTEAFF
j_gene: TRBJ2-2; d_gene: -; abundance: -; v_gene: TRBV18; CDR3nt: TGTGCCAGCTCACCTTTAACGAACACCGGGGAGCTGTTTTTT; CDR3aa: CASSPLTNTGELFF
j_gene: TRBJ2-3; d_gene: -; abundance: -; v_gene: TRBV9; CDR3nt: TGTGCCAGCAGCGTAGCGGGGATGTTGAGGGATACGCAGTATTTT; CDR3aa: CASSVAGMLRDTQYF
j_gene: TRBJ2-3; d_gene: TRBD2; abundance: -; v_gene: TRBV7-2; CDR3nt: TGTGCCAGCAGTACGACTAGCGGGGGGGGCACAGATACGCAGTATTTT; CDR3aa: CASSTTSGGGTDTQYF
j_gene: TRBJ2-1; d_gene: TRBD2; abundance: -; v_gene: TRBV9; CDR3nt: TGTGCCAGCAGCGTAGGACTAGCGGGGTACAATGAGCAGTTCTTC; CDR3aa: CASSVGLAGYNEQFF
j_gene: TRBJ2-3; d_gene: TRBD1; abundance: -; v_gene: TRBV28; CDR3nt: TGTGCCAGCAGCTCCGGACAGGGGAGGAGAGATACGCAGTATTTT; CDR3aa: CASSSGQGRRDTQYF
j_gene: TRBJ2-6; d_gene: TRBD1; abundance: -; v_gene: TRBV23-1; CDR3nt: TGCGCCAGCAGTTCCGGACAGGGGGTTGCTGGGGCCAACGTCCTGACTTTC; CDR3aa: CASSSGQGVAGANVLTF
j_gene: TRBJ1-5; d_gene: -; abundance: -; v_gene: TRBV21-1; CDR3nt: TGTGCCAGGACCGTGACAGTGAGCAATCAGCCCCAGCATTTT; CDR3aa: CARTVTVSNQPQHF
j_gene: TRBJ1-2; d_gene: -; abundance: once; v_gene: TRBV29-1; CDR3nt: TGCAGCATACAGGGATCCAACTATGGCTACACCTTC; CDR3aa: CSIQGSNYGYTF
j_gene: TRBJ2-5; d_gene: TRBD1; abundance: -; v_gene: TRBV7-2; CDR3nt: TGTGCCAGCAGCTTAGTGGTCAGGACAGGGCTGAAACAAGAGACCCAGTACTTC; CDR3aa: CASSLVVRTGLKQETQYF
j_gene: TRBJ1-1; d_gene: -; abundance: -; v_gene: TRBV6-5; CDR3nt: TGTGCCAGCACGTTCAACACTGAAGCTTTCTTT; CDR3aa: CASTFNTEAFF
j_gene: TRBJ2-1; d_gene: -; abundance: -; v_gene: TRBV9; CDR3nt: TGTGCCAGCAGCGAAACTACGCTGGGTGGTGAGCAGTTCTTC; CDR3aa: CASSETTLGGEQFF
j_gene: TRBJ1-2; d_gene: -; abundance: -; v_gene: TRBV28; CDR3nt: TGTGCCAGCAGTTTTATGCGCGGTAACTATGGCTACACCTTC; CDR3aa: CASSFMRGNYGYTF
j_gene: TRBJ1-1; d_gene: TRBD1; abundance: once; v_gene: TRBV19; CDR3nt: TGTGCCAGTAGTTCCCGGACAGGGGGCGCCCGAGACACTGAAGCTTTCTTT; CDR3aa: CASSSRTGGARDTEAFF